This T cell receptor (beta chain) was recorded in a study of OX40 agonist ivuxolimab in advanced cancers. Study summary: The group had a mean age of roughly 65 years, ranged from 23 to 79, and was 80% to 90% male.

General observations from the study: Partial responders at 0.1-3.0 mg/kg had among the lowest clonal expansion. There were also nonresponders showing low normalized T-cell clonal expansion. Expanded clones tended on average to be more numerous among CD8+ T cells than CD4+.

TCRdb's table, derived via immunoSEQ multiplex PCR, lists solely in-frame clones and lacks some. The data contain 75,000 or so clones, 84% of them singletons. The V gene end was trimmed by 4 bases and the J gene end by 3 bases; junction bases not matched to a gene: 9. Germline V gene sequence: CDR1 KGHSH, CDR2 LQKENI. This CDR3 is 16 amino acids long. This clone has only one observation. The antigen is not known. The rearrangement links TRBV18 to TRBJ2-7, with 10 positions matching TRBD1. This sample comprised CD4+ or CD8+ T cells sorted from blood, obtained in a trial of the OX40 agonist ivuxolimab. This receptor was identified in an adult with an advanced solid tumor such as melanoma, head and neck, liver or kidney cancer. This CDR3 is CASSQGQGVGFYEQYF. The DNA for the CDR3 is TGTGCCAGCTCACAAGGACAGGGGGTCGGCTTCTACGAGCAGTACTTC.